This TCR beta chain was observed in a study of T cell repertoires in ileal Crohn's disease. Findings and caveats of the study: Within the first postoperative year, endoscopy came at median approximately 6.3 months.

Time point described: neoterminal ileum biopsy at postoperative endoscopy, about 6 months after surgery. The CDR3 totals 13 residues. Germline-derived CDR1 and CDR2 are LGHNA and YSLEER. The V end lost 3 bases, the J end lost 4 bases, and 9 bases lay between the germline ends. TCRdb keeps only in-frame clones here, not all; method: immunoSEQ multiplex PCR. The sample shows some 7,000 clones, around four fifths of them seen only once. As regards this clone: The antigen is not known.

V is TRBV4-3 and J is TRBJ1-2, with D possibly being TRBD1 (5 bases). The source of this sequence is an adult with Crohn's disease. The sample consisted of ileal tissue. CDR3 region: CASSQDIGYGYTF. For the CDR3, the DNA is TGCGCCAGCAGCCAGGACATAGGCTATGGCTACACCTTC.